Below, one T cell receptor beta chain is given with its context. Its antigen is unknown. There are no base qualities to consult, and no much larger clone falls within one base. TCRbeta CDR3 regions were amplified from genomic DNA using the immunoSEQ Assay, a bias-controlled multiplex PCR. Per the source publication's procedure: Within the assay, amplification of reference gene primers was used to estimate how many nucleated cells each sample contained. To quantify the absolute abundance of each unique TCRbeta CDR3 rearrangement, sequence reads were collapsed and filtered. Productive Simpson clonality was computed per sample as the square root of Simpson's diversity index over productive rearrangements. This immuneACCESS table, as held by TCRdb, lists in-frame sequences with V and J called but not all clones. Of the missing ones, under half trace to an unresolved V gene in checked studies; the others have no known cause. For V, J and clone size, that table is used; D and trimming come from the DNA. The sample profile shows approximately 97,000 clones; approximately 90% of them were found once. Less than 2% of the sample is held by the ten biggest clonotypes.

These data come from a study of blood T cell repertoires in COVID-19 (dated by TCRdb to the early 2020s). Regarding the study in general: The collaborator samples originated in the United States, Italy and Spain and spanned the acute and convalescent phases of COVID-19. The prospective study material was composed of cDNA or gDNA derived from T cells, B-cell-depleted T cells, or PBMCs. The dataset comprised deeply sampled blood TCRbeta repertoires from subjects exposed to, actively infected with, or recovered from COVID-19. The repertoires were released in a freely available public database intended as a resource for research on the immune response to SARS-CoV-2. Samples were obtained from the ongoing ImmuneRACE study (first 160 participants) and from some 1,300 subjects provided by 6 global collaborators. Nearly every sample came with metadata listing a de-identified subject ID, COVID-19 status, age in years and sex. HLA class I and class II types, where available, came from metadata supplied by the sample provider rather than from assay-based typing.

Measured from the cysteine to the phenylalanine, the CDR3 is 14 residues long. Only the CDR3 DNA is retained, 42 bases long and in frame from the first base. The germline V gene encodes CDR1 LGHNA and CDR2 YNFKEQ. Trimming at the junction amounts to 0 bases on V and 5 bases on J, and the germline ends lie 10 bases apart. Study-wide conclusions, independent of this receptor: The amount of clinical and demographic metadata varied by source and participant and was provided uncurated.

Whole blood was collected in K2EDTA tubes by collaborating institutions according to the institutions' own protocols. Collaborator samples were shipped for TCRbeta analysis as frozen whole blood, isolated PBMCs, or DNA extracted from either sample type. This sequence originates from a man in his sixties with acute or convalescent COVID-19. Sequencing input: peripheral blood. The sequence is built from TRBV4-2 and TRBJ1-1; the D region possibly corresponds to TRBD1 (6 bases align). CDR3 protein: CASSQDPQGTEAFF. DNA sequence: TGTGCCAGCAGCCAAGATCCACAGGGTACTGAAGCTTTCTTT.